This T cell receptor (beta chain) derives from a study of OX40 agonist ivuxolimab in advanced cancers. Study details: A male proportion of under 90% was recorded, with mean age approximately 56 years and range roughly 23 to 85. Partial responses occurred in Three dose-escalation patients, one with hepatocellular carcinoma and two with cutaneous melanoma.

Germline V gene sequence: CDR1 PRHDT, CDR2 FYEKMQ (reference sequence). The V end lost 6 bases, the J end lost 1 base, and 11 bases lay between the germline ends. This CDR3 has 14 amino acids. With baseline, cycle 4 day 1, and cycle 7 day 1 as timepoints, blood was sampled. Here immunoSEQ multiplex PCR was the method, and the copy in TCRdb shows in-frame clones only, minus some. The top ten clones hold about 25% of a sample with 15,000 or so clones, less than 90% of them seen once. The rearrangement joins TRBV13 to TRBJ2-3, with unresolved D. Specimen: CD4+ or CD8+ T cells sorted from blood, collected in a trial of the OX40 agonist ivuxolimab. The sequence derives from an adult with an advanced solid tumor such as melanoma, head and neck, liver or kidney cancer. The CDR3 loop reads CASSKDSGTDTQYF. The CDR3 DNA is TGTGCCAGCAGTAAAGACTCAGGCACAGATACGCAGTATTTT.